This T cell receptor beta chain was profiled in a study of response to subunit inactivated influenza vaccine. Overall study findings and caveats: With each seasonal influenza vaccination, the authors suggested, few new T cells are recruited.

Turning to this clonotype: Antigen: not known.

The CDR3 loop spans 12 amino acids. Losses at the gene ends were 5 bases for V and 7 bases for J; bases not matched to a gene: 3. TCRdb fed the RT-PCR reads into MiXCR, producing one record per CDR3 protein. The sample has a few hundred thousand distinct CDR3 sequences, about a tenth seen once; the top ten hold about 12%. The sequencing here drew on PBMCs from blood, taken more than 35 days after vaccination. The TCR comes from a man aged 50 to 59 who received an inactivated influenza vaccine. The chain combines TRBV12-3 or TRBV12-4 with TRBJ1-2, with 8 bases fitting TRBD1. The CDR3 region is CASSQTGVGYTF. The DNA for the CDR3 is TGTGCCAGCAGTCAGACAGGGGTTGGCTACACCTTC.